These T cell receptor beta chains were read from a single sample in a study of vaccination and CD4 T cells after COVID-19. TCRdb used MiXCR to reprocess the PCR reads, holding one entry per CDR3 protein. Seen here are thousands of distinct CDR3 sequences, about 43% observed once, and the top ten hold 15% to 20%. Their cognate antigens are unknown. Source material: CD4+ T cells from blood, cultured in vitro. The receptor source for this set is a human donor in good health. Both conserved end residues are part of each CDR3. D genes are given only for firm matches. Some rows mark clone size as missing; the rest say once, few, many or name a class of expanded clone.

abundance	d_gene	v_gene	j_gene	CDR3nt	CDR3aa
few	-	TRBV28	TRBJ1-6	TGTGCCAGCAGTATGACGACAGGTCCCTATTCACCCCTCCACTTT	CASSMTTGPYSPLHF
few	-	TRBV10-3	TRBJ2-2	TGTGCCATCAGTGACACCACCGGGGAGCTGTTTTTT	CAISDTTGELFF
few	-	TRBV7-6	TRBJ2-3	TGTGCCAGCAAGTACGGTGGGTCCACAGATACGCAGTATTTT	CASKYGGSTDTQYF
-	-	TRBV7-2	TRBJ2-2	TGTGCCAGCAGCCGGTGGGGGGGCTTCGGCACCGGGGAGCTGTTTTTT	CASSRWGGFGTGELFF
few	TRBD1	TRBV28	TRBJ1-4	TGTGCCAGCCTCTCAGGGGGACGTGAAAAACTGTTTTTT	CASLSGGREKLFF
-	TRBD2	TRBV6-2/TRBV6-3	TRBJ2-5	TGTGCCAGCAGTTACGTGGCTAGCGGGGGCCGAGAGACCCAGTACTTC	CASSYVASGGRETQYF
few	-	TRBV2	TRBJ1-2	TGTGCCAGCAGTGAACAGGGAATGGGCTACACCTTC	CASSEQGMGYTF
few	TRBD1	TRBV20-1	TRBJ1-2	TGCAGTGCTATTACAGGGGGGGGCTATGGCTACACCTTC	CSAITGGGYGYTF
-	TRBD2	TRBV4-2	TRBJ2-3	TGTGCCAGCAGCCAGGAACCACTAGCGGGAGGGTCTCATACGCAGTATTTT	CASSQEPLAGGSHTQYF
once	-	TRBV21-1	TRBJ2-4	TGTGCCAGCAGCAACCAACAGGGGGTTAATGGGACTAGCGGGAGGCCGGCGATAGCCATTCAGTACTTC	CASSNQQGVNGTSGRPAIAIQYF
-	TRBD1	TRBV12-3/TRBV12-4	TRBJ1-1	TGTGCCACCACAGGGGGATTGAACACTGAAGCTTTCTTT	CATTGGLNTEAFF
-	-	TRBV19	TRBJ2-7	TGTGCCAGTAGTAACCCAACAGGATCCTACGAGCAGTACTTC	CASSNPTGSYEQYF
-	-	TRBV29-1	TRBJ1-1	TGCAGCGTTGTTAGAGATTGGTACGGCACTGAAGCTTTCTTT	CSVVRDWYGTEAFF
few	-	TRBV20-1	TRBJ1-2	TGCAGTGCGGTGAGGAGTTCGTCGTCCTATGGCTACACCTTC	CSAVRSSSSYGYTF
-	-	TRBV19	TRBJ1-2	TGTGCCAGTAGACGAGGGGTGGACTATGGCTACACCTTC	CASRRGVDYGYTF
-	-	TRBV6-1	TRBJ2-1	TGTGCCAGCAGTGGGCGGGGGCGCGATGAGCAGTTCTTC	CASSGRGRDEQFF
few	-	TRBV27	TRBJ1-5	TGTGCCAGCAGTTTATCATGGCGGTGGGGGCCTAATCAGCCCCAGCATTTT	CASSLSWRWGPNQPQHF
few	-	TRBV6-1	TRBJ1-5	TGTGCCAGCAGTCTAAGTCCTAATCAGCCCCAGCATTTT	CASSLSPNQPQHF
-	TRBD1	TRBV6-1	TRBJ1-2	TGTGCCAGCACCCGGGGGACAGGTGGATATGGCTACACCTTC	CASTRGTGGYGYTF
few	TRBD1	TRBV2	TRBJ2-7	TGTGCCAGTACCGGGACAGCAGCCTACGAGCAGTACTTC	CASTGTAAYEQYF
-	-	TRBV20-1	TRBJ2-3	TGCAGTTTAAAGAAGGCTATTCGCACAGATACGCAGTATTTT	CSLKKAIRTDTQYF
-	-	TRBV5-5	TRBJ2-6	TGTGCCAGCAGCTTAGTCGGTCTTGGGGGCTCTGGGGCCAACGTCCTGACTTTC	CASSLVGLGGSGANVLTF
few	TRBD1	TRBV20-1	TRBJ1-1	TGCAGTGCTAGGGAGACAGGGGTCGGCACTGAAGCTTTCTTT	CSARETGVGTEAFF
-	-	TRBV11-2	TRBJ2-1	TGTGCCAGCAGCCCAACGGGAAGTAATGAGCAGTTCTTC	CASSPTGSNEQFF
few	-	TRBV6-5	TRBJ1-2	TGTGCCAGCAGTTACGGAGACAGTAACTATGGCTACACCTTC	CASSYGDSNYGYTF
-	-	TRBV5-1	TRBJ1-1	TGCGCCAGCAGCTCCTTAACAGCGAACACTGAAGCTTTCTTT	CASSSLTANTEAFF
-	-	TRBV27	TRBJ2-2	TGTGCCAGCAGTTTGAGGGGGGTTGGCACCGGGGAGCTGTTTTTT	CASSLRGVGTGELFF
-	-	TRBV30	TRBJ1-1	TGTGCCTGGAGTAAACCGGGCGGAAGGCGCACTGAAGCTTTCTTT	CAWSKPGGRRTEAFF
-	-	TRBV6-2/TRBV6-3	TRBJ1-2	TGTGCCAGCAGTTACTCGCCACTAAGCTATGGCTACACCTTC	CASSYSPLSYGYTF
-	TRBD2	TRBV19	TRBJ2-3	TGTGCCAGTAGTATAGGGACTAGCGGGATAGGCACAGATACGCAGTATTTT	CASSIGTSGIGTDTQYF
-	-	TRBV29-1	TRBJ2-2	TGCAGCGTTGGAAACCCTAGCTACACCGGGGAGCTGTTTTTT	CSVGNPSYTGELFF
-	-	TRBV20-1	TRBJ2-1	TGCAGTGCTAGATCGGGGGCCCACCGCTACAATGAGCAGTTCTTC	CSARSGAHRYNEQFF
few	-	TRBV10-3	TRBJ2-1	TGTGCCATCAGAACCGGGACTGCTAACAATGAGCAGTTCTTC	CAIRTGTANNEQFF
-	TRBD1	TRBV27	TRBJ2-2	TGTGCCAGCACTCCCTTGACAGGGGTGTACACCGGGGAGCTGTTTTTT	CASTPLTGVYTGELFF
-	-	TRBV6-1	TRBJ2-5	TGTGCCACCCGCCGGGGGAGCGGCCAAGAGACCCAGTACTTC	CATRRGSGQETQYF
-	-	TRBV6-1	TRBJ1-2	TGTGCCAGCAGTCCACGGACAGACGTAAGGCTTGGCTACACCTTC	CASSPRTDVRLGYTF
-	-	TRBV7-9	TRBJ1-1	TGTGCCAGCAGCGTAGGTTCCGGGACTGAAGCTTTCTTT	CASSVGSGTEAFF
-	-	TRBV5-4	TRBJ2-2	TGTGCCAGCAGCTTGGGGGGCCCGGGCACCGGGGAGCTGTTTTTT	CASSLGGPGTGELFF
-	TRBD1	TRBV27	TRBJ2-5	TGTGCCAGCGCCTCTACAGGGGGATCAGAGACCCAGTACTTC	CASASTGGSETQYF
-	TRBD2	TRBV7-2	TRBJ2-1	TGTGCCAGCACCCCAAATCTAGCGGGGGTTGGGGAGCAGTTCTTC	CASTPNLAGVGEQFF
-	-	TRBV5-4	TRBJ2-3	TGTGCCAGCAGCACCAGCACAGATACGCAGTATTTT	CASSTSTDTQYF
-	TRBD1	TRBV7-2	TRBJ1-1	TGTGCCAGCAGCTTAAACAGGGGGACTGAAGCTTTCTTT	CASSLNRGTEAFF
-	-	TRBV9	TRBJ1-2	TGTGCCAGCAGCCGACTTTCTTCCCAATTCTATGGCTACACCTTC	CASSRLSSQFYGYTF
-	-	TRBV18	TRBJ2-5	TGTGCCAGCTCACTGAGGCGCGGAGAGACCCAGTACTTC	CASSLRRGETQYF
few	TRBD1	TRBV5-5	TRBJ1-2	TGTGCCAGCAGCTTGGTGGGGCAGGGGGTAGGTTTTGGCTACACCTTC	CASSLVGQGVGFGYTF